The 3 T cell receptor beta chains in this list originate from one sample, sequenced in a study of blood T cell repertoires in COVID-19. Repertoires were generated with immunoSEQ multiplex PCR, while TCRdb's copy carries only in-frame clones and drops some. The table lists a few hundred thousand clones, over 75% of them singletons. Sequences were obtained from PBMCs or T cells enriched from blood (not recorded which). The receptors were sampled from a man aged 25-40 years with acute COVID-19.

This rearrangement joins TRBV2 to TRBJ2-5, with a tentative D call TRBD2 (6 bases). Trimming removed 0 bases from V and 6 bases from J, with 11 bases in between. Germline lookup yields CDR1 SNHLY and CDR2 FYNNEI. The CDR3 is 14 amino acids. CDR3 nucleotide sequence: TGTGCCAGCAGTGAAGCGCGGGACGGGCAGACCCAGTACTTC. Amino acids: CASSEARDGQTQYF.

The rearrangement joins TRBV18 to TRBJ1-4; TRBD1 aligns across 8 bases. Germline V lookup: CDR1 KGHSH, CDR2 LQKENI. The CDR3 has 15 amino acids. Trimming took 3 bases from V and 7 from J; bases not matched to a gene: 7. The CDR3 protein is CASSPGQARVEKLFF. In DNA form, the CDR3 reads TGTGCCAGCTCACCGGGACAGGCCAGGGTTGAAAAACTGTTTTTT.

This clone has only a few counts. The CDR3 loop is CASSSPLGQGQETQYF. Here the CDR3 DNA reads TGCGCCAGCAGCTCCCCCCTTGGACAGGGGCAAGAGACCCAGTACTTC. The chain is built from TRBV5-1 and TRBJ2-5; 9 bases are a match to TRBD1. Germline assignment: CDR1 SGHRS and CDR2 YFSETQ. The V gene end was trimmed by 3 bases and the J gene end by 2 bases; junction bases not matched to a gene: 8. The CDR3 is 16 residues long.